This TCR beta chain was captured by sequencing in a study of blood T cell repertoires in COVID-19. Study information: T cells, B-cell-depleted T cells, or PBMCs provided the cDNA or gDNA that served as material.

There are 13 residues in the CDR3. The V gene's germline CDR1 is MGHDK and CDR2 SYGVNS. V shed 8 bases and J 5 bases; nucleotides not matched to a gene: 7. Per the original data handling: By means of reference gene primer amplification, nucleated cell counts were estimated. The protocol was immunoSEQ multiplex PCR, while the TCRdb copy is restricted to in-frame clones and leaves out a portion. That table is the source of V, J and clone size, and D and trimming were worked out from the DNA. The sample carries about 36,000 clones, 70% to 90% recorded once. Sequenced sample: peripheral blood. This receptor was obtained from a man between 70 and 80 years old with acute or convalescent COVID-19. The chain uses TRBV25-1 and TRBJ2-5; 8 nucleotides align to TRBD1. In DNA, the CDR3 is TGTGCCAGCGCTTGGACAGGGCGGGAGACCCAGTACTTC. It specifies CASAWTGRETQYF.